Listed below are T cell receptor beta chains from one sample, sequenced in a study of cytomegalovirus exposure and HLA in healthy donors. Produced via immunoSEQ multiplex PCR; TCRdb's table is partial and in-frame only. The profile shows fewer than 250,000 clones, 80% to 90% of them singletons. Sequences were obtained from PBMCs. These receptors all stem from a woman in her late teens or twenties in good health and CMV-seropositive. The CDR3 runs from the conserved cysteine through the conserved F or W. The order of the fields is J gene, clone size, V gene, CDR3 protein. Not every row has a clone size; where given, it reads once, few, many or a size class.

j_gene: TRBJ1-5; abundance: NA; v_gene: TRBV30; CDR3aa: CAWSFGQGNQPQHF
j_gene: TRBJ2-1; abundance: NA; v_gene: TRBV4-1; CDR3aa: CASSQDWQGAYNEQFF
j_gene: TRBJ2-3; abundance: NA; v_gene: TRBV27; CDR3aa: CASSSPHRGSTDTQYF
j_gene: TRBJ1-2; abundance: NA; v_gene: TRBV5-5; CDR3aa: CASSLFSGVDYGYTF
j_gene: TRBJ2-3; abundance: NA; v_gene: TRBV2; CDR3aa: CASTDPTGADTQYF
j_gene: TRBJ1-5; abundance: NA; v_gene: TRBV9; CDR3aa: CASSVESLEAALRQPQHF
j_gene: TRBJ1-4; abundance: NA; v_gene: TRBV4-2; CDR3aa: CASSQEGALGEKLFF
j_gene: TRBJ2-3; abundance: NA; v_gene: TRBV10-3; CDR3aa: CAISESGRWDYTDTQYF
j_gene: TRBJ2-1; abundance: NA; v_gene: TRBV6-5; CDR3aa: CASGRDSEFF
j_gene: TRBJ2-2; abundance: NA; v_gene: TRBV28; CDR3aa: CASRSDRVNTGELFF
j_gene: TRBJ1-4; abundance: NA; v_gene: TRBV19; CDR3aa: CASSIGTGGSEKLFF
j_gene: TRBJ2-3; abundance: NA; v_gene: TRBV27; CDR3aa: CASSPFLGQGAGDTQYF
j_gene: TRBJ2-1; abundance: NA; v_gene: TRBV28; CDR3aa: CASSDRSNEQFF
j_gene: TRBJ2-1; abundance: NA; v_gene: TRBV7-2; CDR3aa: CASSLDGGWSHNEQFF
j_gene: TRBJ2-7; abundance: NA; v_gene: TRBV19; CDR3aa: CASSTRSEQYF
j_gene: TRBJ1-2; abundance: NA; v_gene: TRBV9; CDR3aa: CASSVARQGGYGYTF
j_gene: TRBJ1-1; abundance: NA; v_gene: TRBV27; CDR3aa: CASSLGGSSAEAFF
j_gene: TRBJ2-7; abundance: NA; v_gene: TRBV4-1; CDR3aa: CASSQRTGGEQYF
j_gene: TRBJ2-5; abundance: NA; v_gene: TRBV10-3; CDR3aa: CAISERDRQETQYF
j_gene: TRBJ2-1; abundance: NA; v_gene: TRBV28; CDR3aa: CASSLVRVTSGYNEQFF
j_gene: TRBJ2-1; abundance: NA; v_gene: TRBV5-1; CDR3aa: CASSWTSSYNEQFF
j_gene: TRBJ2-7; abundance: few; v_gene: TRBV4-2; CDR3aa: CASSQDRDPGQGAYEQYF
j_gene: TRBJ1-5; abundance: once; v_gene: TRBV28; CDR3aa: CASSFSQPQHF
j_gene: TRBJ1-2; abundance: NA; v_gene: TRBV27; CDR3aa: CASSLSRGNYGYTF
j_gene: TRBJ2-7; abundance: NA; v_gene: TRBV11-2; CDR3aa: CASSLGQGAGEQYF
j_gene: TRBJ1-1; abundance: NA; v_gene: TRBV28; CDR3aa: CASRGTGSTTEAFF
j_gene: TRBJ2-7; abundance: NA; v_gene: TRBV5-1; CDR3aa: CASSLVVVQGAPSYEQYF
j_gene: TRBJ2-5; abundance: NA; v_gene: TRBV5-1; CDR3aa: CASSPDPGLAVIQYF
j_gene: TRBJ2-2; abundance: few; v_gene: TRBV9; CDR3aa: CASSVGQQTGELFF
j_gene: TRBJ2-1; abundance: NA; v_gene: TRBV12-5; CDR3aa: CASGGRKYEQFF
j_gene: TRBJ1-1; abundance: NA; v_gene: TRBV5-6; CDR3aa: CASSLGLGQGKGAFF
j_gene: TRBJ1-2; abundance: NA; v_gene: TRBV9; CDR3aa: CASSGSQVINYGYTF
j_gene: TRBJ1-1; abundance: few; v_gene: TRBV5-8; CDR3aa: CARLSGGKAFF
j_gene: TRBJ1-2; abundance: few; v_gene: TRBV7-3; CDR3aa: CASSLTPDYGYTF
j_gene: TRBJ1-1; abundance: NA; v_gene: TRBV9; CDR3aa: CASSPSGGGTEAFF
j_gene: TRBJ2-7; abundance: NA; v_gene: TRBV5-1; CDR3aa: CASSFPGTGSPNEQYF
j_gene: TRBJ2-2; abundance: NA; v_gene: TRBV28; CDR3aa: CASSLWAVGGELFF
j_gene: TRBJ1-5; abundance: NA; v_gene: TRBV2; CDR3aa: CASSAPAGPNQPQHF
j_gene: TRBJ2-3; abundance: NA; v_gene: TRBV11-2; CDR3aa: CASSLTGVTDTQYF
j_gene: TRBJ1-1; abundance: NA; v_gene: TRBV6-1; CDR3aa: CASENQGAASTEAFF
j_gene: TRBJ1-2; abundance: NA; v_gene: TRBV7-8; CDR3aa: CASSLDQGIYGYTF
j_gene: TRBJ2-1; abundance: NA; v_gene: TRBV2; CDR3aa: CASTLALASGEGNEQFF
j_gene: TRBJ2-7; abundance: NA; v_gene: TRBV7-3; CDR3aa: CASSTKGPGLSYEQYF
j_gene: TRBJ2-7; abundance: NA; v_gene: TRBV30; CDR3aa: CAWSGQAPSGVQGYEQYF
j_gene: TRBJ2-7; abundance: NA; v_gene: TRBV2; CDR3aa: CASAPGRSQLEQYF
j_gene: TRBJ1-2; abundance: few; v_gene: TRBV27; CDR3aa: CASSPGIGGYTF
j_gene: TRBJ1-3; abundance: NA; v_gene: TRBV5-5; CDR3aa: CASSLDGAAGNTIYF
j_gene: TRBJ2-7; abundance: NA; v_gene: TRBV9; CDR3aa: CASSTGQGVGFEQYF
j_gene: TRBJ1-5; abundance: NA; v_gene: TRBV27; CDR3aa: CASSQPGQGFNQPQHF
j_gene: TRBJ1-4; abundance: NA; v_gene: TRBV5-1; CDR3aa: CASSLTGRGNEKLFF
j_gene: TRBJ1-1; abundance: NA; v_gene: TRBV2; CDR3aa: CASTYGSRVGNTEAFF
j_gene: TRBJ1-2; abundance: NA; v_gene: TRBV2; CDR3aa: CASDKGDPGYRVGYTF
j_gene: TRBJ2-7; abundance: NA; v_gene: TRBV27; CDR3aa: CASSSGGRAIGNEQYF
j_gene: TRBJ2-5; abundance: NA; v_gene: TRBV5-1; CDR3aa: CASSKDRTLQETQYF
j_gene: TRBJ1-3; abundance: few; v_gene: TRBV30; CDR3aa: CAWSGDSLSSGNTIYF
j_gene: TRBJ2-1; abundance: NA; v_gene: TRBV5-1; CDR3aa: CASSLEGQGGNEQFF